This TCR beta chain stems from a study of blood T cell repertoires in COVID-19. TCRdb's table, derived via immunoSEQ multiplex PCR, lists solely in-frame clones and lacks some. The sample shows 60,000 or so clones, around 75% of them seen only once. The sample was peripheral blood. The TCR sequence derives from a human donor in a cohort sampled during active COVID-19.

Written as DNA, the CDR3 is TGTGCCAGTAGCGAGACCAGGGCCGCTAACTATGGCTACACCTTC. Protein: CASSETRAANYGYTF. The chain joins TRBV19 to TRBJ1-2; tentative D call: TRBD1 (5 bases). The ends were cut back, 6 bases at V and 0 bases at J, with 14 bases in the middle. Germline loops: CDR1 LNHDA, CDR2 SQIVND (reference sequence). This CDR3 is built from 15 residues.